These T cell receptor beta chains were read from a single sample in a study of T-cell memory formation after mild COVID-19. From the 5' RACE reads, TCRdb called clonotypes with MiXCR, one entry per CDR3 protein. The data contain approximately 170,000 distinct CDR3 sequences, 10% to 15% of them singletons. The sample comprised PBMCs or a T cell subset sorted from them (not recorded which). The receptors stem from a young man who had mild COVID-19 (a few samples of this study predate the infection). Cell type and time point are not known. Both conserved end residues are part of each CDR3. A D gene is named only where the DNA matches it firmly. Some rows have no size entry. The others give once, few or many, or a class for an expanded clone.

d_gene	len	v_gene	j_gene	abundance	CDR3aa	CDR3nt
NA	13	TRBV7-2	TRBJ2-5	many	CASSLAISETQYF	TGTGCCAGCAGCTTAGCAATTTCGGAGACCCAGTACTTC
TRBD1	14	TRBV2	TRBJ1-6	many	CASGGQSENSPLHF	TGTGCCAGCGGGGGACAGTCTGAAAATTCACCCCTCCACTTT
NA	12	TRBV7-2	TRBJ2-2	few	CASSPWAGELFF	TGTGCCAGCAGCCCCTGGGCCGGGGAGCTGTTTTTT
NA	15	TRBV5-1	TRBJ1-1	few	CASRHYGRGRTEAFF	TGCGCCAGCAGACACTACGGGAGAGGGAGGACTGAAGCTTTCTTT
NA	14	TRBV6-5	TRBJ1-6	NA	CASSYVQGGSPLHF	TGTGCCAGCAGTTACGTACAGGGAGGTTCACCCCTCCACTTT
NA	13	TRBV19	TRBJ2-3	NA	CASRSRGTDTQYF	TGTGCCAGTAGATCGCGGGGCACAGATACGCAGTATTTT
TRBD1	16	TRBV7-2	TRBJ2-2	few	CASSYRQGDNTGELFF	TGTGCCAGCAGCTACCGACAGGGAGATAATACCGGGGAGCTGTTTTTT
TRBD1	14	TRBV12-3/TRBV12-4	TRBJ1-5	few	CASSFPAGGQPQHF	TGTGCCAGCAGTTTCCCGGCAGGGGGACAGCCCCAGCATTTT
NA	14	TRBV9	TRBJ2-1	NA	CASSVATNSGWQFF	TGTGCCAGCAGCGTAGCGACAAATAGCGGTTGGCAGTTCTTC
TRBD2	15	TRBV7-2	TRBJ2-1	NA	CASSFGLAGYNEQFF	TGTGCCAGCAGCTTCGGACTAGCGGGTTACAATGAGCAGTTCTTC
TRBD2	15	TRBV24-1	TRBJ2-3	NA	CATSDPSGGGDTQYF	TGTGCCACCAGTGACCCCAGCGGGGGGGGAGATACGCAGTATTTT
TRBD2	15	TRBV20-1	TRBJ2-3	NA	CSASMVAGSTDTQYF	TGCAGTGCTAGTATGGTAGCGGGGAGCACAGATACGCAGTATTTT
NA	15	TRBV7-2	TRBJ2-2	many	CASSRGTPNTGELFF	TGTGCCAGCAGCCGCGGGACTCCGAACACCGGGGAGCTGTTTTTT
TRBD1	15	TRBV7-2	TRBJ1-1	few	CASSSQGQLNTEAFF	TGTGCCAGCAGCTCGCAGGGACAGCTGAACACTGAAGCTTTCTTT
TRBD1	15	TRBV25-1	TRBJ1-6	few	CASQTGDSYNSPLHF	TGTGCCAGCCAGACAGGGGATTCCTATAATTCACCCCTCCACTTT
NA	13	TRBV28	TRBJ1-1	NA	CAIKGRANTEAFF	TGTGCCATTAAGGGGCGTGCAAACACTGAAGCTTTCTTT
NA	14	TRBV6-5	TRBJ2-7	NA	CASKKGLSSYEQYF	TGTGCCAGCAAAAAGGGTTTAAGCTCCTACGAGCAGTACTTC
NA	14	TRBV5-1	TRBJ2-3	NA	CASSSTGARDTQYF	TGCGCCAGCAGCTCGACCGGGGCGCGCGATACGCAGTATTTT
TRBD2	15	TRBV5-1	TRBJ2-7	NA	CASRPGLAGSYEQYF	TGCGCCAGCAGACCCGGACTAGCGGGCTCCTACGAGCAGTACTTC
NA	16	TRBV5-1	TRBJ2-6	NA	CASSARVTSGANVLTF	TGCGCCAGCAGCGCCCGGGTCACCTCTGGGGCCAACGTCCTGACTTTC
NA	12	TRBV5-1	TRBJ1-2	few	CASSSDNYGYTF	TGCGCCAGCAGCTCGGATAACTATGGCTACACCTTC
TRBD2	16	TRBV7-9	TRBJ2-3	few	CASSFRLGTNTDTQYF	TGTGCCAGCAGCTTTCGCCTGGGGACTAACACAGATACGCAGTATTTT
NA	19	TRBV6-5	TRBJ1-6	few	CASSYIAPTWRGNNSPLHF	TGTGCCAGCAGTTACATTGCCCCGACATGGAGAGGAAATAATTCACCCCTCCACTTT
NA	21	TRBV10-1	TRBJ2-6	NA	CASSESRGRGRRARGANVLTF	TGCGCCAGCAGTGAGTCTCGAGGAAGAGGCCGGCGTGCTCGAGGGGCCAACGTCCTGACTTTC
TRBD1	14	TRBV19	TRBJ1-1	NA	CASSADRGRTEAFF	TGTGCCAGTAGTGCGGACAGGGGGCGCACTGAAGCTTTCTTT
TRBD1	14	TRBV6-6	TRBJ1-4	NA	CASSHRDRVVKLFF	TGTGCCAGCAGTCACCGGGACAGGGTCGTAAAACTGTTTTTT
NA	14	TRBV7-2	TRBJ1-5	NA	CASSLGEGGKPQHF	TGTGCCAGCAGCTTAGGAGAAGGGGGTAAGCCCCAGCATTTT
NA	13	TRBV7-3	TRBJ2-1	few	CASSLIEGNEQFF	TGTGCCAGCAGCTTAATCGAGGGCAATGAGCAGTTCTTC
NA	13	TRBV3-1	TRBJ1-6	few	CASSGRANSPLHF	TGTGCCAGCAGCGGCCGGGCCAATTCACCCCTCCACTTT
NA	13	TRBV12-3/TRBV12-4	TRBJ1-2	few	CASSFLANYGYTF	TGTGCCAGCAGTTTTTTAGCTAACTATGGCTACACCTTC
NA	11	TRBV7-9	TRBJ2-7	NA	CASSSRMEQYF	TGTGCCAGCAGCTCAAGAATGGAGCAGTACTTC
NA	14	TRBV9	TRBJ2-7	few	CASSAPGDRGEQYF	TGTGCCAGCAGCGCCCCGGGAGACAGAGGCGAGCAGTACTTC
TRBD1	15	TRBV13	TRBJ1-2	NA	CASSHNRGLDYGYTF	TGTGCCAGCAGCCATAACAGGGGGCTTGACTATGGCTACACCTTC
TRBD1	16	TRBV5-1	TRBJ2-2	NA	CASLMNPGQGTGELFF	TGCGCCAGCCTAATGAATCCGGGACAGGGGACCGGGGAGCTGTTTTTT
NA	12	TRBV20-1	TRBJ1-1	few	CRRGGTLAEAFF	TGCAGGAGGGGGGGGACCCTCGCTGAAGCTTTCTTT
NA	13	TRBV7-2	TRBJ2-5	many	CASGRGSQETQYF	TGTGCCAGCGGTCGAGGGTCCCAAGAGACCCAGTACTTC
NA	12	TRBV15	TRBJ2-6	few	CATSPGANVLTF	TGTGCCACCAGCCCCGGGGCCAACGTCCTGACTTTC
TRBD1	14	TRBV6-6	TRBJ2-1	NA	CATLPRQGVGEQFF	TGTGCCACGCTCCCGAGACAGGGGGTTGGTGAGCAGTTCTTC
NA	13	TRBV7-2	TRBJ2-2	NA	CASSLWGAGELFF	TGTGCCAGCAGCTTATGGGGGGCCGGGGAGCTGTTTTTT
NA	13	TRBV28	TRBJ1-2	NA	CASSLFTQDGYTF	TGTGCCAGCAGTTTATTTACCCAGGATGGCTACACCTTC
NA	13	TRBV5-1	TRBJ1-3	once	CASRVHPGNTIYF	TGCGCCAGCCGCGTGCACCCAGGAAACACCATATATTTT
TRBD1	14	TRBV18	TRBJ1-5	few	CASSPDRESQPQHF	TGTGCCAGCTCACCGGACAGGGAGAGTCAGCCCCAGCATTTT
TRBD1	14	TRBV7-2	TRBJ1-1	few	CASSPGTAYTEAFF	TGTGCCAGCAGCCCGGGGACAGCCTACACTGAAGCTTTCTTT
NA	14	TRBV18	TRBJ2-5	NA	CASSPGLGIETQYF	TGTGCCAGCTCACCTGGTCTGGGCATAGAGACCCAGTACTTC
NA	14	TRBV12-3/TRBV12-4	TRBJ2-2	NA	CASTQAGASGELFF	TGTGCCAGCACCCAGGCGGGGGCGAGCGGGGAGCTGTTTTTT
NA	17	TRBV7-2	TRBJ1-2	NA	CASSLEPYNPPFYGYTF	TGTGCCAGCAGCTTAGAGCCCTACAACCCACCCTTCTATGGCTACACCTTC
TRBD2	15	TRBV7-8	TRBJ2-1	few	CASSLASGWDNEQFF	TGTGCCAGCAGCTTAGCTAGCGGGTGGGACAATGAGCAGTTCTTC
NA	14	TRBV20-1	TRBJ2-5	many	CSAREGLHQETQYF	TGCAGTGCTAGAGAGGGTCTCCACCAAGAGACCCAGTACTTC
NA	16	TRBV4-2	TRBJ1-1	few	CASSQVLAGANTEAFF	TGTGCCAGCAGCCAAGTCCTGGCAGGGGCGAACACTGAAGCTTTCTTT
NA	14	TRBV20-1	TRBJ1-3	NA	CSGMVSSSGNTIYF	TGCAGTGGGATGGTCAGCAGCTCTGGAAACACCATATATTTT
NA	13	TRBV7-2	TRBJ1-5	few	CASSPRIYQPQHF	TGTGCCAGCAGCCCCAGGATATATCAGCCCCAGCATTTT
NA	14	TRBV6-2/TRBV6-3	TRBJ2-2	NA	CASSSSANTGELFF	TGTGCCAGCAGTTCTAGCGCGAACACCGGGGAGCTGTTTTTT
NA	13	TRBV7-2	TRBJ1-5	few	CASSFRVDQPQHF	TGTGCCAGCAGTTTCAGGGTGGATCAGCCCCAGCATTTT
TRBD1	15	TRBV6-5	TRBJ1-6	few	CASSYTGQGNSPLHF	TGTGCCAGCAGTTACACGGGACAGGGGAATTCACCCCTCCACTTT
TRBD2	16	TRBV7-2	TRBJ2-2	few	CASSLASGVNTGELFF	TGTGCCAGCAGCTTAGCTAGCGGGGTGAACACCGGGGAGCTGTTTTTT